Given below is one T cell receptor (beta chain) in context. The data are from a study of early T cells in non-severe SARS-CoV-2 infection. Germline CDR1 reads SGDLS; CDR2 reads YYNGEE. This CDR3 has 13 residues. V was clipped by 1 base and J by 0 bases, with 5 bases between them. TCRdb recomputed calls from the 5' RACE reads with MiXCR, one row per CDR3 protein. The repertoire has tens of thousands of distinct CDR3 sequences, around 6.6% of them found once; the top ten carry roughly 6%. Source: whole blood, taken at baseline. This sequence joins TRBV9 and TRBJ2-7; D not resolved. This TCR was recovered from an adult who was a healthcare worker with PCR-confirmed SARS-CoV-2 infection or an uninfected control (not recorded which). Here the CDR3 reads CASSVTDSYEQYF. The CDR3 DNA reads as TGTGCCAGCAGCGTAACAGACTCCTACGAGCAGTACTTC.